This passage covers 13 T cell receptor beta chains from one sample sequenced in a study of blood T cells in healthy people across ages. A second PCR, run for roughly 7 to 12 cycles, used a sample-barcoded 5' primer plus a J-beta primer mix. Each CDR3 protein gets one entry after TCRdb re-called the 5' RACE reads with MiXCR. Of about 900,000 distinct CDR3 sequences in the sample, around 62% were seen once. Sequences were obtained from blood. The receptors derive from a man aged 25-45 years in good health.

The gene calls are TRBV7-8 and TRBJ1-2; D is unresolved. This CDR3 region has 11 residues. Germline V CDR1 and CDR2: SGHVS, FQNEAQ. V shed 7 bases and J shed 4 bases, with 7 bases lying between them. This CDR3 is CASTDVYGYTF. The CDR3 DNA reads as TGTGCCAGCACCGATGTCTATGGCTACACCTTC.

The chain links TRBV20-1 to TRBJ2-1; 12 bases line up with TRBD2. Germline V lookup: CDR1 DFQATT, CDR2 SNEGSKA (reference sequence). CDR3 length: 14 residues. V shed 3 bases, J shed 7 bases, and the junction held 4 bases outside the gene matches. In nucleotides, the CDR3 is TGCAGTGCTAGTTTCACTAGCGGGGGGAATGAGCAGTTCTTC. This encodes CSASFTSGGNEQFF.

The gene calls are TRBV6-6 and TRBJ2-1; possibly TRBD1 for D (6 bases). CDR3 size: 14 residues. V shed 11 bases and J shed 1 base, with 15 bases lying between them. The germline CDR1 and CDR2 sequences are MNHNY and SVGAGI (reference sequence). CDR3 in amino acids: CAGSTTGSYNEQFF. The CDR3 bases are TGTGCCGGCTCGACGACAGGTTCCTACAATGAGCAGTTCTTC.

V usage is TRBV6-2 or TRBV6-3 and J usage is TRBJ1-2; possibly TRBD1 for D (5 bases). CDR3 length equals 12 residues. V shed 6 bases and J shed 6 bases, with 11 bases lying between them. In germline, CDR1 is MNHEY, CDR2 SVGEGT. The CDR3 sequence is CASRQRGDGYTF. DNA of the CDR3: TGTGCCAGCAGGCAAAGGGGAGATGGCTACACCTTC.

The CDR3 DNA is TGTGCCAGCAGCCCGGGGACTAGCGGGGGGGCCTTAGGGTACAATGAGCAGTTCTTC. Protein product: CASSPGTSGGALGYNEQFF. V usage is TRBV6-1 and J usage is TRBJ2-1; 16 bases map to TRBD2. The V gene end was trimmed by 6 bases and the J gene end by 4 bases; junction bases not matched to a gene: 12. The CDR3 spans 19 residues. Germline CDR1 is MNHNS and CDR2 is SASEGT.

The chain recombines TRBV7-9 with TRBJ2-3; D possibly corresponds to TRBD1 (7 bases). CDR1 is SEHNR and CDR2 is FQNEAQ in the germline V gene (reference sequence). Trimming left V 3 bases short and J 4 bases short, with 17 bases between. CDR3 length equals 16 residues. Here the CDR3 DNA reads TGTGCCAGCAGCTTGAGGAGGGGGCGCGAGGCAGATACGCAGTATTTT. It codes for CASSLRRGREADTQYF. The complete variable domain, with remaining parts taken from reference TRBV7-9 and TRBJ2-3, reads DTGVSQNPRHKITKRGQNVTFRCDPISEHNRLYWYRQTLGQGPEFLTYFQNEAQLEKSRLLSDRFSAERPKGSFSTLEIQRTEQGDSAMYLCASSLRRGREADTQYFGPGTRLTVL.

The chain employs TRBV7-9 and TRBJ2-2, with a tentative D call TRBD1 (6 bases). The germline V gene has CDR1 SEHNR and CDR2 FQNEAQ (reference sequence). The ends were cut back, 2 bases at V and 5 bases at J, with 15 bases in the middle. This CDR3 contains 16 residues. The CDR3 loop is CASSLLGASETGELFF. The CDR3 region has the DNA TGTGCCAGCAGCTTACTGGGGGCATCGGAGACCGGGGAGCTGTTTTTT.

The chain has TRBV29-1 and TRBJ1-5; 7 bases match TRBD1. The CDR3 spans 15 residues. Germline trimming cut 2 bases from V and 3 bases from J; bases unmatched to any gene: 7. Germline V gene sequence: CDR1 SQVTM, CDR2 ANQGSEA. CDR3 nucleotides: TGCAGCGTTGAATACACAGGGGAGCCCAATCAGCCCCAGCATTTT. Translating it yields CSVEYTGEPNQPQHF.

The chain recombines TRBV6-2 or TRBV6-3 with TRBJ2-5; TRBD1 or TRBD2 may be the D gene (5 bases each). From germline, CDR1 is MNHEY and CDR2 SVGEGT. The CDR3 contains 15 residues. The V end was cut by 6 bases, the J end by 2 bases, with 16 bases between. CDR3 DNA sequence: TGTGCCAGCAGAAGACCGGGACGTATTCAAGAGACCCAGTACTTC. Translation: CASRRPGRIQETQYF.

This chain uses TRBV6-7 with TRBJ2-7; D not certain. TRBV6-7 is an ORF; its function is uncertain. The V gene lost 5 bases and the J gene lost 4 bases, with 12 bases spanning the gap. This CDR3 spans 13 amino acids. Written as DNA, the CDR3 is TGTGCCAGCAGTGGGAACATGGTTTACGAGCAGTACTTC. Translation: CASSGNMVYEQYF.

This clonotype was counted once. V and J are TRBV5-6 and TRBJ1-6; TRBD1 matches at 8 bases. Germline CDR1 SGHDT, CDR2 YYEEEE. With V trimmed by 4 bases and J by 5 bases, 8 bases remained unmatched. CDR3 length: 16 residues. The CDR3 sequence is CASSLTTGVNNSPLHF. The CDR3 nucleotides are TGTGCCAGCAGCCTAACGACAGGGGTGAATAATTCACCCCTCCACTTT.

The rearrangement joins TRBV7-9 to TRBJ1-2, with D possibly TRBD1 on 5 matching bases. Germline V gene sequence: CDR1 SEHNR, CDR2 FQNEAQ (reference sequence). The CDR3 loop spans 11 amino acids. The V gene lost 5 bases and the J gene lost 13 bases, with 14 bases spanning the gap. CDR3 nucleotide sequence: TGTGCCAGCAGCCTAACTGGGGGGTTCACCTTC. This codes for CASSLTGGFTF.

CDR3 nucleotide sequence: TGCGCCAGCAGCTTGGCCTGGGGGACTCAGATTGAAGCTTTCTTT. This encodes CASSLAWGTQIEAFF. The rearrangement uses TRBV5-1 and TRBJ1-1; D possibly corresponds to TRBD1 (5 bases). Germline V gives CDR1 SGHRS, CDR2 YFSETQ. The V end was cut by 0 bases, the J end by 7 bases, with 16 bases between. The CDR3 totals 15 residues. The full variable domain, rest sourced from reference TRBV5-1 and TRBJ1-1, is KAGVTQTPRYLIKTRGQQVTLSCSPISGHRSVSWYQQTPGQGLQFLFEYFSETQRNKGNFPGRFSGRQFSNSRSEMNVSTLELGDSALYLCASSLAWGTQIEAFFGQGTRLTVV.